This record looks at one T cell receptor beta chain sequence and its context. It has no known antigen specificity. No clone much larger than this one lies a single base away; base qualities are absent. This sample's time point label indicates: baseline before first vaccination. Vaccinee samples came from UK trials COV001 and COV002, including a single-blind randomized controlled phase 2/3 trial of AZD1222 (ChAdOx1 nCoV-19) in healthy adults. For TCRbeta chain sequencing, PBMC samples were collected from trial participants at day 0 and at day 28 after the second dose. Reading the germline V gene (reference sequence) gives CDR1 PRHDT and CDR2 FYEKMQ. V lost 4 bases and J lost 5 bases, and the count of bases not matched to a germline gene is 3. The CDR3, cysteine through phenylalanine, is 15 amino acids long. This entry keeps only the CDR3 DNA: 45 bases, framed from base 1. This specimen comes from a study of T cell responses to AZD1222 COVID-19 vaccine (dated by TCRdb to the early 2020s). As for the study more broadly: AZD1222 recipients with second doses at about 4 weeks or about 12 weeks were pooled, because spike-specific TCR depth and breadth did not differ between schedules. A total of around 240 trial participants underwent TCR sequencing, of whom 207 received two doses of AZD1222 and some 25 received two doses of the MenACWY control vaccine. Enrollment into the trials was organized by age into subgroups of 18-55, 56-69 and 70-plus years, and those subgroups contained approximately 150, 30 and 60 TCR-sequenced participants, respectively.

The CDR3 regions of human TCRbeta chains were analyzed by immunosequencing. The source study handled its data this way. Repertoire TCRs were checked for matches against a reference library of SARS-CoV-2-specific TCRs that had been generated using the MIRA antigen-specificity platform. Breadth was defined as the fraction of unique TCRs that were SARS-CoV-2-associated, and depth was defined as the fraction of total T cells that were SARS-CoV-2-associated. Using the MIRA data, each spike-specific TCR was assigned both to the spike region to which the TCR was reactive and to a CD4 or CD8 class. Log10-transformed breadth and depth values were compared by one-way ANOVA with Sidak's multiple comparisons tests. TCRdb stores this immuneACCESS table with in-frame sequences only. Part of the clones is absent; in the studies checked, under half of the shortfall reflects unresolved V genes, and no reason is known for the rest. The V and J calls and clone size were taken over from that table, and D and trimming were inferred from the DNA. The sample table records 150,000 to 200,000 clones; just under 95% of these occur just once. About 0.9% of the sample is held by the ten biggest clonotypes.

Results and caveats for the whole study, not just this receptor: In the small 56-69-year group, the increase in depth fell short of significance, most likely because of low power. Participants were mostly white British and included more females than males, and it was suggested by the authors that clonal diversity may have been underestimated. Vaccine-associated CD4 TCRs spanned the whole spike protein, with dominant responses in regions 160-218 and 743-854. After two AZD1222 doses, spike-specific TCR breadth and depth were significantly higher than at day 0 and than in MenACWY recipients. Because no samples from the day 14 peak response were available, repertoires could be characterized only after the peak T cell response. Conclusions about previously exposed vaccinees are limited because only five to seven AZD1222 recipients were SARS-CoV-2 seropositive at baseline. Nearly half of unique spike-specific TCRs reportedly recognized epitopes outside regions mutated in the B.1.351 and B.1.1.7 variants.

The sample here was peripheral blood, taken on day 0 of AZD1222 vaccination. The V and J genes are TRBV13 and TRBJ2-2, with 11 bases aligning to TRBD1. The clonotype originates from an adult in good health. DNA sequence: TGTGCCAGCAGCTGGGGACAGGGGGGAACCGGGGAGCTGTTTTTT. Its translation is CASSWGQGGTGELFF.